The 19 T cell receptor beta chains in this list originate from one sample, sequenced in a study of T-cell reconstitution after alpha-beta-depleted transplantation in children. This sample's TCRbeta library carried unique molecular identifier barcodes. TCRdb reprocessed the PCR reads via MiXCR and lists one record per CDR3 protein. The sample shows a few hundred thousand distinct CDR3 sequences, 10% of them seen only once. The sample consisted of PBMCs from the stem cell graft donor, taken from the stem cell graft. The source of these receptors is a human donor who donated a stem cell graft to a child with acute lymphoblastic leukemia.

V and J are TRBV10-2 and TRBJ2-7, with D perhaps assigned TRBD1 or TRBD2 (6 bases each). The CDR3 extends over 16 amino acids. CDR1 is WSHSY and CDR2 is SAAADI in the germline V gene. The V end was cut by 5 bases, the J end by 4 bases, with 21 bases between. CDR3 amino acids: CASSLGQLEGLYEQYF. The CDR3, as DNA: TGCGCCAGCAGTCTTGGACAGTTGGAGGGGCTATACGAGCAGTACTTC.

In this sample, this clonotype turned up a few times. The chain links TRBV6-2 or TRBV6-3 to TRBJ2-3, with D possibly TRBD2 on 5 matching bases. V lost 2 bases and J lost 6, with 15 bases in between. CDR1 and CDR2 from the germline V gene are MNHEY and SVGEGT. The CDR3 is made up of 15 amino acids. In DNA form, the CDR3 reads TGTGCCAGCAGTTACCGGGGAGCCGGCGTGGATACGCAGTATTTT. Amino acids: CASSYRGAGVDTQYF.

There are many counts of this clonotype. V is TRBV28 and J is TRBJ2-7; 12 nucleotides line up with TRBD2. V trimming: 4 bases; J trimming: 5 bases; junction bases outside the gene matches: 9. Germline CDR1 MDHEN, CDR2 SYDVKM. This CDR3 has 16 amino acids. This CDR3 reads CASSYTTSGRLDEQYF. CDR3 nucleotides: TGTGCCAGCAGTTATACGACTAGCGGGAGATTGGACGAGCAGTACTTC. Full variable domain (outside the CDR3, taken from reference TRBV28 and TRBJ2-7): DVKVTQSSRYLVKRTGEKVFLECVQDMDHENMFWYRQDPGLGLRLIYFSYDVKMKEKGDIPEGYSVSREKKERFSLILESASTNQTSMYLCASSYTTSGRLDEQYFGPGTRLTVT.

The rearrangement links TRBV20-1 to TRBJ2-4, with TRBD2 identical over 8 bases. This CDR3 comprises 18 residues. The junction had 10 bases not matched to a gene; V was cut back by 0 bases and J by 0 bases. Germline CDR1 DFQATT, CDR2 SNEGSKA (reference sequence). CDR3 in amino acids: CSARDLSGSPLAKNIQYF. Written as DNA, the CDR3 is TGCAGTGCTAGAGATTTAAGCGGGAGCCCACTAGCCAAAAACATTCAGTACTTC.

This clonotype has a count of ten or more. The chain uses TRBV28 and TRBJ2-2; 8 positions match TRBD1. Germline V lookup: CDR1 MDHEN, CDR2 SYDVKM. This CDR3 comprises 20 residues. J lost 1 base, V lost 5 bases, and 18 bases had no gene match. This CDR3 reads CASSPRGRTGSFKNTGELFF. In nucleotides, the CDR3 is TGTGCCAGCAGTCCCCGCGGACGGACAGGGTCCTTTAAGAACACCGGGGAGCTGTTTTTT.

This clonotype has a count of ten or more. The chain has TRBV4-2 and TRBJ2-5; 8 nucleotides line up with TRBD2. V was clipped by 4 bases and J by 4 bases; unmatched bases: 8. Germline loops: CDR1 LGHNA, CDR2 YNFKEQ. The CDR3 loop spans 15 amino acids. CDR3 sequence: CASSPSGSGGETQYF. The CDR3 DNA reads TGTGCCAGCAGCCCCAGCGGGAGTGGAGGAGAGACCCAGTACTTC.

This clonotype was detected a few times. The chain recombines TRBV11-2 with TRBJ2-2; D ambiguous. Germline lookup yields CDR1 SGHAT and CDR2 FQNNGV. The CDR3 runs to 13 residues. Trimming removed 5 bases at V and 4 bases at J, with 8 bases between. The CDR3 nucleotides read TGTGCCAGCAGCAAAAGATTCACCGGGGAGCTGTTTTTT. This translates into CASSKRFTGELFF.

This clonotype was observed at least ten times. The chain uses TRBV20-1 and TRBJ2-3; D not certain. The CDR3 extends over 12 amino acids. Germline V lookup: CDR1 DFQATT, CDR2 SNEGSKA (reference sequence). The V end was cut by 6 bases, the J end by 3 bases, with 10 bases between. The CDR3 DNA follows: TGCAGTGCCCTCCATACGACAGATACGCAGTATTTT. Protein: CSALHTTDTQYF.

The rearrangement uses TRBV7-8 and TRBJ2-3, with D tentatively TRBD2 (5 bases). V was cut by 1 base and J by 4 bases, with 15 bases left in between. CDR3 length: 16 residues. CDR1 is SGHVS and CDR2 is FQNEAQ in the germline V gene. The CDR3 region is CASSLGYKSGSDTQYF. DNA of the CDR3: TGTGCCAGCAGCTTAGGGTACAAAAGCGGATCAGATACGCAGTATTTT.

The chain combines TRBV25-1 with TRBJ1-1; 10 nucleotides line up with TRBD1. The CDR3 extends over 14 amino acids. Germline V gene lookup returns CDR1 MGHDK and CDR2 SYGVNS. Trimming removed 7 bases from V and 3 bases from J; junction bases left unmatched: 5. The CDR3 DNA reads TGTGCCAGCAAAGGACAGGGGGGGTACACTGAAGCTTTCTTT. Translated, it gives CASKGQGGYTEAFF.

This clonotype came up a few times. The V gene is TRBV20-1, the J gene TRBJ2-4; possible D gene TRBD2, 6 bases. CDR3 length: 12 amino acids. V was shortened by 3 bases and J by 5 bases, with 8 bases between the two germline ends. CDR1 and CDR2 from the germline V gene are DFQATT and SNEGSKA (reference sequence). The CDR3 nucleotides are TGCAGTGCTAGGGGAGGAGAAAACATTCAGTACTTC. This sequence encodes CSARGGENIQYF.

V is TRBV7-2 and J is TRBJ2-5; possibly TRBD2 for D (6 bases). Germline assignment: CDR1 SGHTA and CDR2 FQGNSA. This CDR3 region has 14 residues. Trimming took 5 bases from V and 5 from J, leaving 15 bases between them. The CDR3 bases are TGTGCCAGCAGCACCCGGAGGGCCCTCGAGACCCAGTACTTC. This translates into CASSTRRALETQYF.

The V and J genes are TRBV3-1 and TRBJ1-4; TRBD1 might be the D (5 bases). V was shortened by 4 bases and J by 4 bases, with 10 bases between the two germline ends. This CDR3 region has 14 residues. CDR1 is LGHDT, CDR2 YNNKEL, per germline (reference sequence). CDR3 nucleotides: TGTGCCAGCAGCCCCGGGACTTTTAATGAAAAACTGTTTTTT. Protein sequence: CASSPGTFNEKLFF. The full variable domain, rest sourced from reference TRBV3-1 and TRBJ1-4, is DTAVSQTPKYLVTQMGNDKSIKCEQNLGHDTMYWYKQDSKKFLKIMFSYNNKELIINETVPNRFSPKSPDKAHLNLHINSLELGDSAVYFCASSPGTFNEKLFFGSGTQLSVL.

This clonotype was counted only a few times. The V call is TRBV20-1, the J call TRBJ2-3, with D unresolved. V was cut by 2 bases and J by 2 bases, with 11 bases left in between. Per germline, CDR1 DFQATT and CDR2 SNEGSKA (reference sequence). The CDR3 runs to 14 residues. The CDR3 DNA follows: TGCAGTGCTAGAACCCCTCACCCCACAGATACGCAGTATTTT. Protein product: CSARTPHPTDTQYF.

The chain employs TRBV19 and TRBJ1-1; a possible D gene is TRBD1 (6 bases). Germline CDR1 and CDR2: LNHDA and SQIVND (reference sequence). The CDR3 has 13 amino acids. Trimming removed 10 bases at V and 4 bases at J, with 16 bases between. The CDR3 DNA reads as TGTGCCACCCTTTGGGGCAGGGGCACTGAAGCTTTCTTT. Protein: CATLWGRGTEAFF.

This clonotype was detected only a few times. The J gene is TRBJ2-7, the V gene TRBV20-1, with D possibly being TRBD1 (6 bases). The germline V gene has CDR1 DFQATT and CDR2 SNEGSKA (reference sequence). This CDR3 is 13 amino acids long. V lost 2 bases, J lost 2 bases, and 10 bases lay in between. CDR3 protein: CSARSSGAYEQYF. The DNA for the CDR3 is TGCAGTGCTAGATCCTCAGGGGCCTACGAGCAGTACTTC.

CDR3 amino acids: CASSSAGFRSYEQYF. The CDR3 DNA sequence: TGTGCCAGCAGTTCCGCGGGGTTCCGCTCCTACGAGCAGTACTTC. The chain couples TRBV27 to TRBJ2-7, with D tentatively TRBD2 (6 bases). The CDR3 contains 15 residues. Germline-derived CDR1 and CDR2 are MNHEY and SMNVEV (reference sequence). Trimming removed 4 bases from V and 0 bases from J, with 13 bases in between.

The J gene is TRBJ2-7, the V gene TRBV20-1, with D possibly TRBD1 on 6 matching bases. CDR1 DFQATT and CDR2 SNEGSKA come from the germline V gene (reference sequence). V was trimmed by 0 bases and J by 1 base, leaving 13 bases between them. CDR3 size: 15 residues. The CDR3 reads CSAREHTGISYEQYF. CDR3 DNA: TGCAGTGCTAGAGAACATACAGGGATTTCCTACGAGCAGTACTTC.

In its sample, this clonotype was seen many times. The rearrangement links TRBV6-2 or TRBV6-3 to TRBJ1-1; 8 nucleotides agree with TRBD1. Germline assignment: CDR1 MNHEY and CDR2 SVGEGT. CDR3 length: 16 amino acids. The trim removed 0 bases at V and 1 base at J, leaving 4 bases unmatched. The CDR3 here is CASSYSTDRGNTEAFF. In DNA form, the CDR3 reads TGTGCCAGCAGTTACTCGACAGACAGGGGGAACACTGAAGCTTTCTTT.